This is a list of T cell receptor beta chains from one sample in a study of T-cell reconstitution after alpha-beta-depleted transplantation in children. TCRdb recomputed calls from the PCR reads with MiXCR, one row per CDR3 protein. Of 500,000 or so distinct CDR3 sequences listed, more than 9.5% are singletons. Sequencing was performed on PBMCs, mostly from graft donor cells, taken 180 days after TCRalphabeta/CD19-depleted stem cell transplant. These receptor sequences come from a female patient aged 2-10 years who had a stem cell transplant for aplastic anemia, so the T cells may come from the graft donor. Both conserved end residues are part of each CDR3. D genes are given only for firm matches. Size tells how often a clone was seen (once, few, many) or the class of an expanded clone, and some rows leave it out.

abundance	d_gene	v_gene	j_gene	CDR3aa	CDR3nt
.	.	TRBV6-5	TRBJ2-7	CASSYPEYEQYF	TGTGCCAGCAGTTACCCGGAGTACGAGCAGTACTTC
.	TRBD2	TRBV20-1	TRBJ2-1	CSATPPGGEKQRGEQFF	TGCAGTGCTACACCCCCCGGAGGTGAGAAACAGCGGGGTGAGCAGTTCTTC
.	.	TRBV15	TRBJ2-1	CATSRALFLGEQFF	TGTGCCACCAGCAGAGCCCTCTTCCTCGGTGAGCAGTTCTTC
.	TRBD1	TRBV7-2	TRBJ2-7	CASRLTGTGGSYEQYF	TGTGCCAGCAGGTTGACCGGGACAGGGGGGTCCTACGAGCAGTACTTC
many	TRBD1	TRBV5-1	TRBJ2-3	CASSLGTGGADTQYF	TGCGCCAGCAGCTTGGGGACAGGGGGCGCGGATACGCAGTATTTT
few	.	TRBV20-1	TRBJ1-1	CSALPTSGVLSKTEAFF	TGCAGTGCTCTTCCCACGTCGGGGGTTTTGAGTAAGACTGAAGCTTTCTTT
few	.	TRBV19	TRBJ2-2	CASSRDSVEGELFF	TGTGCCAGTAGCAGGGACTCCGTGGAGGGGGAGCTGTTTTTT
few	TRBD1	TRBV27	TRBJ1-4	CASSWTGGGEKLFF	TGTGCCAGCAGTTGGACAGGCGGTGGTGAAAAACTGTTTTTT
.	TRBD1	TRBV25-1	TRBJ2-7	CASRDRGTYEQYF	TGTGCCAGCAGAGACAGGGGCACCTACGAGCAGTACTTC
few	.	TRBV28	TRBJ1-5	CASSLISRGLSYQPQHF	TGTGCCAGCAGTTTGATTAGCAGGGGTCTTAGTTATCAGCCCCAGCATTTT
many	.	TRBV7-9	TRBJ1-5	CASGRGGNQPQHF	TGTGCCAGTGGACGGGGCGGCAATCAGCCCCAGCATTTT
few	TRBD2	TRBV12-3/TRBV12-4	TRBJ2-2	CASTPPGLENTGELFF	TGTGCCAGCACTCCTCCGGGACTAGAGAACACCGGGGAGCTGTTTTTT
.	TRBD1	TRBV28	TRBJ2-1	CASSTGTGLNEQFF	TGTGCCAGCAGCACCGGGACAGGGCTCAATGAGCAGTTCTTC
few	.	TRBV29-1	TRBJ2-7	CSVEDGGRYEQYF	TGCAGCGTTGAAGATGGCGGCAGGTACGAGCAGTACTTC
few	.	TRBV9	TRBJ2-3	CASSVEGVTDTQYF	TGTGCCAGCAGCGTAGAAGGGGTTACAGATACGCAGTATTTT
.	.	TRBV12-3/TRBV12-4	TRBJ2-6	CASSFGTGANVLTF	TGTGCCAGCAGTTTCGGCACTGGGGCCAACGTCCTGACTTTC
many	.	TRBV7-2	TRBJ1-2	CASSLGGHKSNGYTF	TGTGCCAGCAGCTTAGGGGGACACAAGAGTAATGGCTACACCTTC
few	.	TRBV7-9	TRBJ2-6	CASSFTSPGANVLTF	TGTGCCAGCAGTTTCACCTCCCCTGGGGCCAACGTCCTGACTTTC
few	.	TRBV4-1	TRBJ1-3	CATQRAPKRTGNTIYF	TGCGCCACCCAGAGGGCTCCTAAACGCACTGGAAACACCATATATTTT
.	.	TRBV20-1	TRBJ1-6	CSARVGIRVYNSPLHF	TGCAGTGCTAGAGTGGGGATTAGGGTCTATAATTCACCCCTCCACTTT
few	.	TRBV11-2	TRBJ1-2	CASRSGSLYGYTF	TGTGCCAGCAGGTCCGGGTCTCTCTATGGCTACACCTTC
few	TRBD2	TRBV4-3	TRBJ2-1	CASSQEVWPLSGRAGNEQFF	TGCGCCAGCAGCCAAGAGGTTTGGCCACTGAGCGGGAGGGCCGGTAATGAGCAGTTCTTC
.	TRBD1	TRBV5-8	TRBJ1-2	CASDRGRGYGYTF	TGTGCCAGTGACAGGGGGCGCGGGTATGGCTACACCTTC
few	TRBD2	TRBV9	TRBJ2-1	CASSEGLALPSYNEQFF	TGTGCCAGCAGCGAGGGACTAGCTCTCCCCTCCTACAATGAGCAGTTCTTC
.	.	TRBV10-3	TRBJ2-3	CASRRVGSTDTQYF	TGTGCCAGTCGACGGGTGGGGAGCACAGATACGCAGTATTTT
few	.	TRBV7-3	TRBJ2-7	CASSLSGNGEQYF	TGTGCCAGCAGCTTATCGGGGAATGGGGAGCAGTACTTC
few	.	TRBV27	TRBJ1-3	CASSLVQGNTIYF	TGTGCCAGCAGTTTAGTACAGGGAAACACCATATATTTT
few	TRBD1	TRBV5-5	TRBJ2-1	CASSRGGQGHQEQFF	TGTGCCAGCAGCAGGGGCGGACAGGGTCATCAAGAGCAGTTCTTC
many	.	TRBV5-6	TRBJ2-1	CASSWGLTGYNEQFF	TGTGCCAGCAGCTGGGGCTTAACCGGCTACAATGAGCAGTTCTTC
.	TRBD2	TRBV7-6	TRBJ2-3	CASSRSGRAMGGDTQYF	TGTGCCAGCAGCAGGAGCGGGAGGGCCATGGGTGGAGATACGCAGTATTTT
.	.	TRBV7-2	TRBJ2-4	CASSLLPRLAIKNIQYF	TGTGCCAGCAGCTTATTACCCCGATTAGCCATCAAAAACATTCAGTACTTC
.	.	TRBV30	TRBJ1-3	CAWSPGHSGNTIYF	TGTGCCTGGAGTCCAGGCCACTCTGGAAACACCATATATTTT
.	TRBD2	TRBV20-1	TRBJ2-7	CSAREREGSYEQYF	TGCAGTGCTAGAGAAAGGGAGGGTTCCTACGAGCAGTACTTC
.	.	TRBV11-2	TRBJ2-4	CASSLEGGRVTKNIQYF	TGTGCCAGCAGCTTAGAGGGGGGGCGCGTGACCAAAAACATTCAGTACTTC
few	.	TRBV6-5	TRBJ2-5	CASSMVGETQYF	TGTGCGAGCTCAATGGTCGGAGAGACCCAGTACTTC
few	.	TRBV24-1	TRBJ2-5	CATSDFGLAGAKVTQYF	TGTGCCACCAGTGATTTCGGTCTTGCGGGGGCAAAGGTGACCCAGTACTTC
.	.	TRBV7-9	TRBJ2-3	CASSFRWTAFSDTQYF	TGTGCCAGCAGCTTCCGTTGGACAGCCTTTTCGGATACGCAGTATTTT
.	.	TRBV7-9	TRBJ1-4	CASSPLGGRIRGWFF	TGTGCCAGCAGCCCCCTGGGCGGGCGGATTAGGGGCTGGTTTTTT
.	.	TRBV7-3	TRBJ2-1	CASSSGVGRGYEQFF	TGTGCCAGCAGCTCAGGGGTCGGGCGCGGCTATGAGCAGTTCTTC
.	.	TRBV20-1	TRBJ1-5	CSAQDRDQPQHF	TGCAGTGCCCAGGACCGTGATCAGCCCCAGCATTTT
few	.	TRBV12-3/TRBV12-4	TRBJ2-5	CASSLSAQRETQYF	TGTGCCAGCAGTTTGAGCGCCCAGCGGGAGACCCAGTACTTC
.	.	TRBV7-2	TRBJ2-5	CASSFRIGETQYF	TGTGCCAGCAGCTTCAGGATTGGGGAGACCCAGTACTTC
.	TRBD2	TRBV5-1	TRBJ2-3	CASSLETLAGIGTDTQYF	TGCGCCAGCAGCTTGGAAACCCTAGCGGGAATAGGAACAGATACGCAGTATTTT
few	.	TRBV20-1	TRBJ2-3	CSARGGAHGADTQYF	TGCAGTGCTAGAGGGGGGGCCCACGGGGCAGATACGCAGTATTTT
few	.	TRBV28	TRBJ1-5	CASSFLYRLGNQPQHF	TGTGCCAGCAGTTTTCTGTACAGGTTGGGCAATCAGCCCCAGCATTTT
few	.	TRBV20-1	TRBJ2-7	CSVQKGTSYEQYF	TGCAGTGTCCAAAAGGGCACCTCCTACGAGCAGTACTTC
few	.	TRBV15	TRBJ1-4	CATSRIRGAWDEKLFF	TGTGCCACCAGCAGAATACGGGGGGCATGGGATGAAAAACTGTTTTTT
few	.	TRBV20-1	TRBJ1-2	CSARSVNYGYTF	TGCAGTGCTAGGTCGGTTAACTATGGCTACACCTTC
few	TRBD2	TRBV20-1	TRBJ2-1	CSARDYAGTSGRDNEQFF	TGCAGTGCTAGAGATTATGCGGGGACTAGCGGGAGGGACAATGAGCAGTTCTTC
.	.	TRBV7-2	TRBJ2-5	CASSFSSRSPPETQYF	TGTGCCAGCAGCTTTTCTAGCCGGTCCCCCCCAGAGACCCAGTACTTC
many	TRBD1	TRBV27	TRBJ1-1	CASSATRDRFMNTEAFF	TGTGCCAGCAGCGCCACCCGGGACAGGTTCATGAACACTGAAGCTTTCTTT
.	TRBD1	TRBV29-1	TRBJ2-3	CSAGPGQGADTQYF	TGCAGCGCCGGACCGGGACAGGGCGCAGATACGCAGTATTTT
few	TRBD2	TRBV20-1	TRBJ2-1	CSASGGGSYNEQFF	TGCAGTGCTAGTGGGGGGGGCTCCTACAATGAGCAGTTCTTC
few	.	TRBV3-1	TRBJ1-3	CASSQDIISSGNTIYF	TGTGCCAGCAGCCAGGATATAATTAGCTCTGGAAACACCATATATTTT